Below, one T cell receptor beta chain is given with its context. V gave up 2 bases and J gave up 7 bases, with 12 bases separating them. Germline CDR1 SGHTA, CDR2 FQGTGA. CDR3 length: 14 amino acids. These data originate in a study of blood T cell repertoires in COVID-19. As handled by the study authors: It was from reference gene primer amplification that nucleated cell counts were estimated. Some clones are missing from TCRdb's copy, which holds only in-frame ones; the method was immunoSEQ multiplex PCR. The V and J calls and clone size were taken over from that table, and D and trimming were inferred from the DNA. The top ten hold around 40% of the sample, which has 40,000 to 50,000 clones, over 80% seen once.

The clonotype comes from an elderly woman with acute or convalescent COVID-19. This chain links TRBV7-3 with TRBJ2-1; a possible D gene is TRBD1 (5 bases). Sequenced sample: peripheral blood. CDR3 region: CASSLGINRNEQFF. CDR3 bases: TGTGCCAGCAGCTTAGGGATCAACAGGAATGAGCAGTTCTTC.